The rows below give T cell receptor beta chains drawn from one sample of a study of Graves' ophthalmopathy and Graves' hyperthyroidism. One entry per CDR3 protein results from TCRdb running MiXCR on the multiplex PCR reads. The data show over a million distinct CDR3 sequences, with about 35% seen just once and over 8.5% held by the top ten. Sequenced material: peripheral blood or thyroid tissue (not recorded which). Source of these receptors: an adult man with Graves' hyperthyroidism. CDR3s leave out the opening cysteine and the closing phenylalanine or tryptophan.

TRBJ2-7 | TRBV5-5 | ASRPRGGEAPYEQY
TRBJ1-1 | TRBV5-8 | ASSLPGQIEAF
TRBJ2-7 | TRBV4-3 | AISQGTNYEQY
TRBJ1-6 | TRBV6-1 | ASSGITADYNSPLH
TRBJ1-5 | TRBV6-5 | ASGIDRQGPYSNQPQH
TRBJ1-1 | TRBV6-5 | ASSPQGGLTEAF
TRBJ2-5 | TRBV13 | ASSSTPLETQY
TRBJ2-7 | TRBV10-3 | AISESGHNYEQY
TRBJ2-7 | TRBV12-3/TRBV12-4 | ASNPADREDEQY
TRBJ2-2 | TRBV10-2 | ASSEPDDIAGELF
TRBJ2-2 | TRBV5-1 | ASNQLPGLAGPIANTGELF
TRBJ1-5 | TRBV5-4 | ASSLWRDGAETQH
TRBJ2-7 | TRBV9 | ASSPETSSGRAYEQY
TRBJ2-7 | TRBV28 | ATRRGFPYEQY
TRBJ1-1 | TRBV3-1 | ASSQDVQVNTEAF
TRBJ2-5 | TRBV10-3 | ASSYAGLAGQETQY
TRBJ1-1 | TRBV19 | ASSILGATNTEAF
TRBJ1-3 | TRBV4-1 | ASSQAGGGNTIY
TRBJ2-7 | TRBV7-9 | ASSSSGQGAYEQY
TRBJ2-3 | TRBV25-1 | ASSHLTGEGPDTQY